The 8 T cell receptor beta chains below all came from one sample that was sequenced in a study of persistence of HIV-infected CD4 T cells. Sequencing used immunoSEQ version 4 in survey mode. Profiling relied on immunoSEQ multiplex PCR, and the TCRdb table lists in-frame clones only, not all of them. The sample carries about 36,000 clones, more than 70% recorded once. Cells were stimulated with overlapping HIV-1 Gag 15-mer peptides. Memory cells lacking CD40L and CD69 with high CD45RO were sorted. No antigens are known for them. The sequenced sample was cultured CD4+ T cells from PBMCs, obtained from a patient who received antiretroviral therapy. Receptor source: an adult with HIV. The donor label of this sample is uncertain.

The V call is TRBV19, the J call TRBJ1-5; TRBD1 aligns across 8 bases. After removal of 3 bases from V and 7 bases from J, the junction contained 14 bases not matched to a gene. The CDR3 is 17 amino acids. CDR1 and CDR2 (germline): LNHDA, SQIVND (reference sequence). DNA of the CDR3: TGTGCCAGTAGTATGATTGACGGCGGACAGGGTATGCAGCCCCAGCATTTT. As protein: CASSMIDGGQGMQPQHF. The full variable domain, rest sourced from reference TRBV19 and TRBJ1-5, is DGGITQSPKYLFRKEGQNVTLSCEQNLNHDAMYWYRQDPGQGLRLIYYSQIVNDFQKGDIAEGYSVSREKKESFPLTVTSAQKNPTAFYLCASSMIDGGQGMQPQHFGDGTRLSIL.

The chain joins TRBV13 to TRBJ1-1; D is ambiguous. Trimming took off 9 bases at V and 0 bases at J, with 8 bases between the two ends. Germline V gene sequence: CDR1 PRHDT, CDR2 FYEKMQ (reference sequence). The CDR3 totals 12 residues. CDR3 DNA: TGTGCCAGTTCGACCCTGAACACTGAAGCTTTCTTT. Translation: CASSTLNTEAFF. The full variable domain, completed using reference TRBV13 and TRBJ1-1, is AAGVIQSPRHLIKEKRETATLKCYPIPRHDTVYWYQQGPGQDPQFLISFYEKMQSDKGSIPDRFSAQQFSDYHSELNMSSLELGDSALYFCASSTLNTEAFFGQGTRLTVV.

This chain joins TRBV5-1 and TRBJ2-3; D ambiguous. Trimming left V 0 bases short and J 1 base short, with 6 bases between. Germline CDR1 and CDR2: SGHRS and YFSETQ. The CDR3 consists of 14 residues. The CDR3 DNA sequence: TGCGCCAGCAGCTTGGTTTCAGGCACAGATACGCAGTATTTT. The encoded protein is CASSLVSGTDTQYF. Full variable domain (missing parts from reference TRBV5-1 and TRBJ2-3): KAGVTQTPRYLIKTRGQQVTLSCSPISGHRSVSWYQQTPGQGLQFLFEYFSETQRNKGNFPGRFSGRQFSNSRSEMNVSTLELGDSALYLCASSLVSGTDTQYFGPGTRLTVL.

The chain employs TRBV23-1 and TRBJ2-3; 7 bases fit TRBD2. TRBV23-1 is labeled an ORF, and its function is uncertain. CDR3 length equals 16 residues. The V gene end was trimmed by 6 bases and the J gene end by 0 bases; junction bases not matched to a gene: 9. The DNA for the CDR3 is TGCGCCAGCAGGGGGGGGAGCAGTTCTAGCACAGATACGCAGTATTTT. It is translated as CASRGGSSSSTDTQYF.

The chain carries TRBV2 and TRBJ1-1; D remains unclear. V gave up 4 bases and J gave up 3 bases, with 12 bases separating them. The CDR3 totals 14 residues. CDR1 is SNHLY, CDR2 FYNNEI, per germline. The CDR3 sequence: CASSGLGIDTEAFF. CDR3 nucleotides: TGTGCCAGCAGTGGTCTCGGGATTGACACTGAAGCTTTCTTT.

The gene calls are TRBV6-6 and TRBJ2-3; D gene uncertain. CDR1 is MNHNY, CDR2 SVGAGI, per germline (reference sequence). The V gene lost 8 bases and the J gene lost 2 bases, with 11 bases spanning the gap. This CDR3 is 13 amino acids long. CDR3 coding DNA: TGTGCCAGCGGGGAACCCACCACAGATACGCAGTATTTT. This encodes CASGEPTTDTQYF.

The chain is built from TRBV5-1 and TRBJ2-3; no reliable D call. V lost 0 bases to trimming and J lost 0 bases, with 8 bases between them. The germline gives CDR1 SGHRS, CDR2 YFSETQ. There are 15 residues in the CDR3. Written as DNA, the CDR3 is TGCGCCAGCAGCTTGGCGTGGGTTAGCACAGATACGCAGTATTTT. It specifies CASSLAWVSTDTQYF.

The chain employs TRBV5-1 and TRBJ2-3, with 9 bases fitting TRBD1. Germline CDR1 SGHRS, CDR2 YFSETQ. After removal of 0 bases from V and 0 bases from J, the junction contained 2 bases not matched to a gene. CDR3 length: 16 amino acids. The CDR3 DNA reads as TGCGCCAGCAGCTTGGTACAGGGGGCTAGCACAGATACGCAGTATTTT. Protein sequence: CASSLVQGASTDTQYF.